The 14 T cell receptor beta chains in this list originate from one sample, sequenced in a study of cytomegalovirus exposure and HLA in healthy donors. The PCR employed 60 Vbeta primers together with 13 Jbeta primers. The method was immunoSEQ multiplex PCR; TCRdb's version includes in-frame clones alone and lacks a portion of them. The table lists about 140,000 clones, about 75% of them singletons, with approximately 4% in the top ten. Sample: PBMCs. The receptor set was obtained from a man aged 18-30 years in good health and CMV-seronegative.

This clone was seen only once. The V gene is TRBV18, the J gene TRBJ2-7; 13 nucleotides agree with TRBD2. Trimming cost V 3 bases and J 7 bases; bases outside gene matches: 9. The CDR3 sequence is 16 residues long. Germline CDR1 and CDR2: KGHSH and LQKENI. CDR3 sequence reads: CASSPTGLAGTGEQYF. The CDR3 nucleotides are TGTGCCAGCTCACCTACGGGACTAGCGGGGACGGGGGAGCAGTACTTC.

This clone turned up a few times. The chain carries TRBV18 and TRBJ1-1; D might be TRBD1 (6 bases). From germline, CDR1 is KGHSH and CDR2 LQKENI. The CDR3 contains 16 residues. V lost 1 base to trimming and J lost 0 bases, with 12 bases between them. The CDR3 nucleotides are TGTGCCAGCTCACCACTTCGACAGGACATGAACACTGAAGCTTTCTTT. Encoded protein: CASSPLRQDMNTEAFF.

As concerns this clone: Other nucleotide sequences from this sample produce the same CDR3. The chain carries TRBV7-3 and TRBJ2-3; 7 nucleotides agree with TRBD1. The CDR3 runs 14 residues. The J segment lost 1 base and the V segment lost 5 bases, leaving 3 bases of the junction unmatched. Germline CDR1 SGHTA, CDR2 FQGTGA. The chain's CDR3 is CASSRDRGTDTQYF. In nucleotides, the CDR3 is TGTGCCAGCAGCCGGGACAGAGGCACAGATACGCAGTATTTT.

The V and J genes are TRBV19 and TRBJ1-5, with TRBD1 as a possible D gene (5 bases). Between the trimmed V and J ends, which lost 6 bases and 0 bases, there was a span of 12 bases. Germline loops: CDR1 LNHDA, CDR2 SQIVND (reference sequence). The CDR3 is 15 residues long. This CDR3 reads CASSPPGSSNQPQHF. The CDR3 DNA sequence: TGTGCCAGTAGCCCTCCAGGGTCTAGCAATCAGCCCCAGCATTTT.

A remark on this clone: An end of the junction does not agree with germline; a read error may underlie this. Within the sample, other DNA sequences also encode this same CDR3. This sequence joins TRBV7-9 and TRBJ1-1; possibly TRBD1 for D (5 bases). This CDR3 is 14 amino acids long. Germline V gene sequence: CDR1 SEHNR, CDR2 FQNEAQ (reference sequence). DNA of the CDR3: TGTGCCAGCAGCTTAGACAGGTTGGACACTGAGGCTTTCTTT. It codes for CASSLDRLDTEAFF. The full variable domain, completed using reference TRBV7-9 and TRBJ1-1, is DTGVSQNPRHKITKRGQNVTFRCDPISEHNRLYWYRQTLGQGPEFLTYFQNEAQLEKSRLLSDRFSAERPKGSFSTLEIQRTEQGDSAMYLCASSLDRLDTEAFFGQGTRLTVV.

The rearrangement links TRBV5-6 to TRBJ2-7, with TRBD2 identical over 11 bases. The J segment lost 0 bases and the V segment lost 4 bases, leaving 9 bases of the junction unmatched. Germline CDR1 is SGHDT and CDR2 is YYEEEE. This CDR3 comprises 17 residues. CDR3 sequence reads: CASSVLTSGTSSYEQYF. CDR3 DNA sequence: TGTGCCAGCAGCGTCCTGACTAGCGGGACAAGCTCCTACGAGCAGTACTTC.

This chain's CDR3 is CASGLVGGAYNEQFF. The CDR3 coding sequence is TGTGCTAGTGGTTTGGTTGGGGGGGCTTACAATGAGCAGTTCTTC. This chain links TRBV12-5 with TRBJ2-1; tentative D call: TRBD2 (7 bases). V was shortened by 0 bases and J by 4 bases, with 10 bases between the two germline ends. The germline gives CDR1 LGHNT, CDR2 FRNRAP. This CDR3 contains 15 residues.

CDR3 DNA: TGTGCCAGTGGTCGGCAGGTGGGGGCAACCTTAGCCAAAAACATTCAGTACTTC. Protein sequence: CASGRQVGATLAKNIQYF. The rearrangement uses TRBV19 and TRBJ2-4, with D maybe TRBD1 (6 bases). CDR1 is LNHDA and CDR2 is SQIVND in the germline V gene (reference sequence). The CDR3 spans 18 residues. V was pared by 8 bases and J by 0 bases, with 23 bases between.

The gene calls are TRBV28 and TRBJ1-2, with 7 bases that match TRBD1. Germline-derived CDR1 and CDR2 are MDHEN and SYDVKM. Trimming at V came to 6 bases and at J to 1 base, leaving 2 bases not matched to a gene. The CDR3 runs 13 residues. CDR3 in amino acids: CASRRQGNYGYTF. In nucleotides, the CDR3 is TGTGCCAGCAGAAGACAGGGTAACTATGGCTACACCTTC.

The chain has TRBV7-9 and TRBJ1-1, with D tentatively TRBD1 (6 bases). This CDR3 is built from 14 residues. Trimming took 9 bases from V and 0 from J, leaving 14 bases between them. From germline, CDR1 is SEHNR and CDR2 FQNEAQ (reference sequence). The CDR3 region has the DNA TGTGCCAGTACAATACAGGGAGTGAACACTGAAGCTTTCTTT. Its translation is CASTIQGVNTEAFF.

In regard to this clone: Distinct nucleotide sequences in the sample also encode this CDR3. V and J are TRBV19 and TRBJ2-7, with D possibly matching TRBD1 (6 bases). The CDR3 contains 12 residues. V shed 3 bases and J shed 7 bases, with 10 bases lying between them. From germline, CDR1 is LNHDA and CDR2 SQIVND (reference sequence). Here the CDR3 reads CASSILRGEQYF. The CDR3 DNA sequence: TGTGCCAGTAGTATCTTAAGGGGGGAGCAGTACTTC.

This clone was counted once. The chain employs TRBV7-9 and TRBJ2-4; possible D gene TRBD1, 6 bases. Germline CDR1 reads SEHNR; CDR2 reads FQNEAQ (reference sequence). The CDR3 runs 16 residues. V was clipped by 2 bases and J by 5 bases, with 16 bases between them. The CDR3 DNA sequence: TGTGCCAGCAGCTTAAGGGGCAGGGGCAGAGAAAACATTCAGTACTTC. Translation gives CASSLRGRGRENIQYF. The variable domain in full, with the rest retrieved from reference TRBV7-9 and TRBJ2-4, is DTGVSQNPRHKITKRGQNVTFRCDPISEHNRLYWYRQTLGQGPEFLTYFQNEAQLEKSRLLSDRFSAERPKGSFSTLEIQRTEQGDSAMYLCASSLRGRGRENIQYFGAGTRLSVL.

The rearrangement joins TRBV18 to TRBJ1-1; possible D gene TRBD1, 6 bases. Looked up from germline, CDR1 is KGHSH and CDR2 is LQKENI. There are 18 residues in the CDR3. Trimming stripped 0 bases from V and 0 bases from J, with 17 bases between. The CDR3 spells CASSPPGQGGRMNTEAFF. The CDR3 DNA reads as TGTGCCAGCTCACCACCAGGGCAAGGGGGTAGAATGAACACTGAAGCTTTCTTT.

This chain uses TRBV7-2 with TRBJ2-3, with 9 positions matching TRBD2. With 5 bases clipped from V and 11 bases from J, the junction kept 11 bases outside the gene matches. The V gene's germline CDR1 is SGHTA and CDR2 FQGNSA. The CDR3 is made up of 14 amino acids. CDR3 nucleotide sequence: TGTGCCAGCAGCCAGGTGGCTAGCGGGATAGGGCAGTATTTT. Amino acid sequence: CASSQVASGIGQYF.